The rows below give T cell receptor beta chains drawn from one sample of a study of blood T cell repertoires in COVID-19. Repertoires were generated with immunoSEQ multiplex PCR, while TCRdb's copy carries only in-frame clones and drops some. Of a few hundred thousand clones listed, 85% are singletons. Source material: peripheral blood. These receptors were taken from a woman aged 18-29 years with acute or convalescent COVID-19. CDR3s include the opening cysteine and the closing phenylalanine or tryptophan. A D gene is named only where the DNA matches it firmly. The size of a clone is reported for some rows only, either as once, few or many, or as a class for expanded clones.

abundance: .
d_gene: TRBD1
v_gene: TRBV10-1
j_gene: TRBJ2-3
CDR3aa: CASARDRESDTQYF
CDR3nt: TGCGCCAGCGCCCGGGACAGGGAATCAGATACGCAGTATTTT

abundance: .
d_gene: TRBD1
v_gene: TRBV30
j_gene: TRBJ1-5
CDR3aa: CAWSPTGVQPQHF
CDR3nt: TGTGCCTGGAGCCCGACAGGGGTTCAGCCCCAGCATTTT

abundance: .
d_gene: TRBD1
v_gene: TRBV25-1
j_gene: TRBJ1-2
CDR3aa: CASSWTGAYGYTF
CDR3nt: TGTGCCAGCAGTTGGACAGGCGCCTATGGCTACACCTTC

abundance: .
d_gene: .
v_gene: TRBV6-5
j_gene: TRBJ2-2
CDR3aa: CASRKLAGGAGELFF
CDR3nt: TGTGCCAGCAGGAAGCTTGCCGGCGGCGCCGGGGAGCTGTTTTTT

abundance: few
d_gene: .
v_gene: TRBV7-3
j_gene: TRBJ1-6
CDR3aa: CASSLNDRGNSPLHF
CDR3nt: TGTGCCAGCAGCTTAAACGATAGGGGCAATTCACCCCTCCACTTT

abundance: .
d_gene: .
v_gene: TRBV3-1/TRBV3-2
j_gene: TRBJ1-4
CDR3aa: CASSHRGGEKLFF
CDR3nt: TGTGCCAGCAGCCACCGCGGTGGGGAAAAACTGTTTTTT

abundance: few
d_gene: .
v_gene: TRBV11-3
j_gene: TRBJ2-5
CDR3aa: CASSSLEVGGTQYF
CDR3nt: TGTGCCAGCAGCTCGCTTGAAGTCGGGGGGACCCAGTACTTC

abundance: .
d_gene: .
v_gene: TRBV19
j_gene: TRBJ1-6
CDR3aa: CASSINSGSYNSPLHF
CDR3nt: TGTGCCAGTAGTATCAATTCGGGGTCCTATAATTCACCCCTCCACTTT

abundance: .
d_gene: TRBD1
v_gene: TRBV6-5
j_gene: TRBJ2-3
CDR3aa: CASSQGANTDTQYF
CDR3nt: TGTGCCAGCAGTCAGGGGGCGAACACAGATACGCAGTATTTT

abundance: .
d_gene: TRBD2
v_gene: TRBV19
j_gene: TRBJ2-1
CDR3aa: CASSILGGGPGEQFF
CDR3nt: TGTGCCAGTAGTATTCTCGGGGGGGGGCCGGGAGAGCAGTTCTTC

abundance: .
d_gene: .
v_gene: TRBV11-2
j_gene: TRBJ2-5
CDR3aa: CASSLDYAGETQYF
CDR3nt: TGTGCCAGCAGCTTAGATTACGCAGGGGAGACCCAGTACTTC

abundance: .
d_gene: .
v_gene: TRBV2
j_gene: TRBJ2-5
CDR3aa: CASSERAGVGTQYF
CDR3nt: TGTGCCAGCAGTGAAAGGGCGGGCGTGGGGACCCAGTACTTC